The 32 T cell receptor beta chains presented below share a single source sample, sequenced in a study of tumor-infiltrating lymphocytes in primary liver carcinoma. The investigators made TCR beta cDNA from roughly 460 ng total RNA, using a constant-region primer. Three nested multiplex PCR rounds of slightly modified ARM-PCR generated TCR beta libraries. PCR rounds one and two used TRBV1-TRBV30 forward primers with a C-beta reverse primer for 10 cycles each. TCRdb ran MiXCR on the multiplex PCR reads and lists one entry per CDR3 protein. This repertoire shows about 100,000 distinct CDR3 sequences, around 68% found once; its top ten account for around 27%. Co-extraction of both nucleic acids (RNA and DNA) used roughly 19-33 mg of unsorted bulk tissue. The sample comprised tumor-adjacent normal liver tissue. These receptors all stem from a man aged 40-55 years with primary liver carcinoma and hepatitis B virus infection.

Points on this clonotype: One base away lies a much larger clone, so this may be a sequencing read error. The chain is built from TRBV7-9 and TRBJ2-1; 9 nucleotides agree with TRBD2. Germline loops: CDR1 SEHNR, CDR2 FQNEAQ (reference sequence). This CDR3 region has 16 residues. The CDR3 bases are TGTGCCAGCAGCTATTTAGCGGGGGTTTCCTACAATGAGCGGTTCTTC. The encoded protein is CASSYLAGVSYNERFF.

About this clonotype: Because it lacks the conserved phenylalanine or tryptophan at the end, this CDR3 is likely a read error. The rearrangement uses TRBV11-2 and TRBJ1-2; D remains ambiguous. Deletions cut 3 bases from V and 5 bases from J, with 7 bases between. Germline CDR1 is SGHAT and CDR2 is FQNNGV. The CDR3 runs 12 residues. The CDR3 DNA reads TGTGCCAGCAGCTTCGAGGATTATGGCTACACCCTC. The encoded protein is CASSFEDYGYTL.

This clonotype was recorded a few times. This may be a read error: a much more frequent sequence differs by one nucleotide. The gene calls are TRBV12-3 or TRBV12-4 and TRBJ2-7, with a weak D call TRBD1 (8 bases). There are 15 residues in the CDR3. The CDR3 DNA is TGTGTCAGCAGTTTGGGCACAGGGGGAGGGTACGAGCAGTACTTC. The encoded protein is CVSSLGTGGGYEQYF.

This clonotype was detected only once. The chain combines TRBV29-1 with TRBJ1-1; D possibly corresponds to TRBD1 (5 bases). The CDR3 has 13 amino acids. V lost 4 bases, J lost 14 bases, and 23 bases lay in between. The germline CDR1 and CDR2 sequences are SQVTM and ANQGSEA. The CDR3 sequence is CSVALRAETEVFF. CDR3 sequence (DNA): TGCAGCGTTGCACTCAGGGCCGAAACTGAAGTCTTCTTT.

In its sample, this clonotype was seen a few times. A much larger clone differs by one base, so this may be a read error. The rearrangement joins TRBV6-1 to TRBJ2-7; D is ambiguous. Germline assignment: CDR1 MNHNS and CDR2 SASEGT. This CDR3 has 12 amino acids. The CDR3 is CARSEAYTTGYF. The DNA for the CDR3 is TGTGCCAGGAGTGAAGCATACACGACGGGGTACTTC.

On this clonotype itself: The germline gene is not matched at one end of the junction; a read error may be the cause. The chain uses TRBV7-9 and TRBJ1-2, with D possibly matching TRBD1 (6 bases). The CDR3 runs to 13 residues. CDR1 and CDR2 from the germline V gene are SEHNR and FQNEAQ (reference sequence). The DNA for the CDR3 is TGTGCTAGCAGTCAAACAGGGAACTATGACTACACCTTC. This translates into CASSQTGNYDYTF.

In regard to this clonotype: One end of the junction is discordant with germline, which a read error may explain. This chain connects TRBV11-2 to TRBJ2-5, with D maybe TRBD1 (5 bases). Looked up from germline, CDR1 is SGHAT and CDR2 is FQNNGV. The CDR3 is made up of 11 amino acids. CDR3 sequence: CANSRSGNYYF. CDR3 nucleotide sequence: TGTGCCAACAGCCGATCAGGGAATTACTACTTC.

Concerning this clonotype: Lacking the conserved final phenylalanine or tryptophan, this CDR3 likely reflects a read error. The rearrangement links TRBV11-1 to TRBJ2-5; perhaps TRBD2 as D (5 bases). The CDR3 has 19 residues. Germline-derived CDR1 and CDR2 are SGHAT and FQDESV (reference sequence). Deletions cut 5 bases from V and 1 base from J, with 26 bases between. The CDR3 here is CASSPPPEVRMEFQETQYL. CDR3 DNA sequence: TGTGCCAGCAGCCCGCCCCCGGAGGTCAGGATGGAGTTCCAAGAGACCCAGTACTTA.

A note on this clonotype: A read error is possible here, since a much larger clone lies one base away. This rearrangement joins TRBV6-6 to TRBJ2-2; 8 bases are shared with TRBD2. The germline CDR1 and CDR2 sequences are MNHNY and SVGAGI (reference sequence). The CDR3 consists of 16 residues. This CDR3 is CTSSYGSGSNTGELFF. CDR3 DNA sequence: TGTACCAGCAGTTACGGGAGCGGGAGCAACACCGGGGAGCTGTTTTTT.

Remarks on this clonotype: One end of the junction does not line up with germline, which may come from a read error. The V and J genes are TRBV11-2 and TRBJ2-7, with D maybe TRBD1 (6 bases). This CDR3 region has 17 residues. CDR1 and CDR2 (germline): SGHAT, FQNNGV. CDR3 residues: CDSSFDFGTPNSYEQYF. CDR3 DNA: TGTGACAGCAGCTTTGACTTCGGGACACCCAATTCCTACGAGCAGTACTTC.

Concerning this clonotype: A read error may produce the germline difference seen at one junction end. This chain links TRBV11-1 with TRBJ2-5; TRBD1 agrees at 7 bases. Germline V gene sequence: CDR1 SGHAT, CDR2 FQDESV (reference sequence). The CDR3 runs to 19 residues. Written as DNA, the CDR3 is TGTGCTAGCAGCCCGCCCCCGGAGGACAGGAAGGACTTCCAAGAGACCCAGAACTTC. Its translation: CASSPPPEDRKDFQETQNF. The whole variable domain, remainder taken from reference TRBV11-1 and TRBJ2-5, is EAEVAQSPRYKITEKSQAVAFWCDPISGHATLYWYRQILGQGPELLVQFQDESVVDDSQLPKDRFSAERLKGVDSTLKIQPAELGDSAMYLCASSPPPEDRKDFQETQNFGPGTRLLVL.

The chain links TRBV6-5 to TRBJ2-6; D perhaps matches TRBD1 (5 bases). CDR1 is MNHEY and CDR2 is SVGAGI in the germline V gene. The CDR3 has 17 amino acids. The CDR3 sequence: CVTFRQIGMAGANVLTF. The CDR3 coding sequence is TGTGTCACCTTCCGACAGATTGGTATGGCTGGGGCCAACGTCCTGACTTTC.

This clonotype occurred a few times. A single base separates this from a much larger clone, so it may be a read error. The chain is built from TRBV10-3 and TRBJ2-2, with D perhaps TRBD1 (5 bases). Germline V gene lookup returns CDR1 ENHRY and CDR2 SYGVKD. V was pared by 8 bases and J by 6 bases, with 19 bases between. The CDR3 spans 15 residues. The CDR3 DNA is TGTGCCATCCAGGGCCAGGCCGTTAACGCCGGGGAGCTGTTTTTT. Translated, it gives CAIQGQAVNAGELFF.

Of note for this clonotype: A single base separates this from a much larger clone, so it may be a read error. The gene calls are TRBV11-1 and TRBJ2-2; D not resolved. CDR3 length: 13 residues. Looked up from germline, CDR1 is SGHAT and CDR2 is FQDESV (reference sequence). CDR3 protein: CTSSFWDTGELFF. For the CDR3, the DNA is TGTACCAGCAGCTTTTGGGACACCGGGGAGCTGTTTTTT. Looking up the rest from reference TRBV11-1 and TRBJ2-2 gives the full variable domain: EAEVAQSPRYKITEKSQAVAFWCDPISGHATLYWYRQILGQGPELLVQFQDESVVDDSQLPKDRFSAERLKGVDSTLKIQPAELGDSAMYLCTSSFWDTGELFFGEGSRLTVL.

CDR3 DNA sequence: TGCAGTGCCTCGCCACACTCGTACCAAGAGACCCAGTACTTC. Translation: CSASPHSYQETQYF. The J gene is TRBJ2-5, the V gene TRBV29-1; D unresolved. Germline V lookup: CDR1 SQVTM, CDR2 ANQGSEA. This CDR3 has 14 residues. The full variable domain, completed using reference TRBV29-1 and TRBJ2-5, is SAVISQKPSRDICQRGTSLTIQCQVDSQVTMMFWYRQQPGQSLTLIATANQGSEATYESGFVIDKFPISRPNLTFSTLTVSNMSPEDSSIYLCSASPHSYQETQYFGPGTRLLVL.

Concerning this clonotype itself: At one end, the junction sequence differs from germline, possibly due to a read error. In DNA form, the CDR3 reads TGTGTCATCAGTGAGTCAGGAGGGGGTAACACCGGGGAGCTGTTTTTT. The encoded protein is CVISESGGGNTGELFF. This chain joins TRBV10-3 and TRBJ2-2; D may match TRBD1 or TRBD2 (6 bases each). CDR3 size: 16 residues. Germline-derived CDR1 and CDR2 are ENHRY and SYGVKD.

This chain's CDR3 is CSARDLGPGGNQPQHF. The CDR3 bases are TGCAGTGCTAGAGATCTAGGGCCAGGAGGCAATCAGCCCCAGCATTTT. The chain recombines TRBV20-1 with TRBJ1-5, with D hard to call. Germline values: CDR1 DFQATT, CDR2 SNEGSKA (reference sequence). V dropped 0 bases and J dropped 2 bases, with 14 bases sitting between them. The CDR3 is 16 residues long.

About this clonotype itself: One base away lies a much larger clone, so this may be a sequencing read error. The gene calls are TRBV6-5 and TRBJ1-6; D call uncertain. Looked up from germline, CDR1 is MNHEY and CDR2 is SVGAGI. V lost 6 bases and J 5 bases, leaving 17 bases between the germline ends. The CDR3 length is 16 residues. CDR3 sequence (DNA): TGTGCCAGCAGACTCGGACGGCGAAGAAATAATTCACCCCTCCACTTT. Its protein product is CASRLGRRRNNSPLHF.

Turning to this clonotype: Being one base from a much bigger clone, this may be a read error. The rearrangement joins TRBV4-1 to TRBJ2-1, with 12 nucleotides matching TRBD2. This CDR3 comprises 17 residues. Germline CDR1 MGHRA, CDR2 YSYEKL. The CDR3 protein is CVSSRGTSGRSYNEQFF. The CDR3 DNA is TGCGTCAGCAGCCGAGGGACTAGCGGGCGATCCTACAATGAGCAGTTCTTC.

This clonotype was detected ten times or more. V and J are TRBV11-2 and TRBJ2-2; D may be TRBD2 (5 bases). Germline V gives CDR1 SGHAT, CDR2 FQNNGV. CDR3 size: 14 residues. V lost 5 bases, J lost 3 bases, and 10 bases lay in between. CDR3 in DNA: TGTGCCAGCAGCCGCGGGCGGGACACCGGGGAGCTGTTTTTT. Its protein product is CASSRGRDTGELFF. Looking up the rest from reference TRBV11-2 and TRBJ2-2 gives the full variable domain: EAGVAQSPRYKIIEKRQSVAFWCNPISGHATLYWYQQILGQGPKLLIQFQNNGVVDDSQLPKDRFSAERLKGVDSTLKIQPAKLEDSAVYLCASSRGRDTGELFFGEGSRLTVL.

Regarding this clonotype: At one boundary the junction diverges from the germline segment, which might be a read error. The chain uses TRBV5-6 and TRBJ2-2; perhaps TRBD2 as D (5 bases). CDR1 is SGHDT and CDR2 is YYEEEE in the germline V gene. The CDR3 length is 15 residues. CDR3 bases: TGTGCCAGCAGCTTGGGACTGGGCAACACCGGGGAGTTGCTTTTT. This codes for CASSLGLGNTGELLF.

Turning to this clonotype: A much larger clone differs by one base, so this may be a read error. The DNA for the CDR3 is TGTGCCAGCAGCTTAGCGGCAGCGGGGAGCACCGGGGATCTGTTTTTT. Protein sequence: CASSLAAAGSTGDLFF. This chain connects TRBV11-2 to TRBJ2-2; 7 bases line up with TRBD2. The CDR3 runs to 16 residues. CDR1 is SGHAT, CDR2 FQNNGV, per germline.

As concerns this clonotype: The junction shows a germline mismatch at one end, possibly a read error. V usage is TRBV5-6 and J usage is TRBJ1-1, with D unclear. The CDR3 runs to 15 residues. The germline V gene has CDR1 SGHDT and CDR2 YYEEEE. This chain's CDR3 is CAGSLGWVDVTEAFF. CDR3 coding DNA: TGTGCCGGCAGCCTAGGGTGGGTGGACGTGACTGAAGCTTTCTTC.

The J gene is TRBJ2-1, the V gene TRBV11-2; D gene uncertain. The CDR3 sequence is 12 residues long. From germline, CDR1 is SGHAT and CDR2 FQNNGV. The CDR3 spells CPISLVGNEQFF. The CDR3, as DNA: TGTCCCATCAGCCTCGTTGGGAATGAGCAGTTCTTC. The full variable domain, completed using reference TRBV11-2 and TRBJ2-1, is EAGVAQSPRYKIIEKRQSVAFWCNPISGHATLYWYQQILGQGPKLLIQFQNNGVVDDSQLPKDRFSAERLKGVDSTLKIQPAKLEDSAVYLCPISLVGNEQFFGPGTRLTVL.

The count of this clonotype is one. Relative to the germline gene, one junction end is altered; a read error may explain this. The chain carries TRBV4-2 and TRBJ1-5; D is uncertain. CDR3 length equals 14 residues. Germline V gene lookup returns CDR1 LGHNA and CDR2 YNFKEQ. The CDR3 loop reads CASSLIETRQPQHF. CDR3 in DNA: TGTGCCAGCAGCCTAATAGAGACGCGGCAGCCCCAGCATTTC.

Points on this clonotype: Germline is not matched at one junction end, which may reflect a read error. The chain uses TRBV10-1 and TRBJ1-5; D may be TRBD1 (6 bases). CDR1 and CDR2 (germline): WNHNN, SYGVQD (reference sequence). This CDR3 is built from 13 residues. CDR3 amino acids: CASGEGGSRPQHF. In nucleotides, the CDR3 is TGCGCCAGCGGTGAGGGGGGGAGCCGGCCCCAGCATTTT.

With respect to this clonotype: A read error is likely, as this CDR3 ends without the conserved phenylalanine or tryptophan. The chain employs TRBV11-2 and TRBJ2-5; weak D call: TRBD1 (7 bases). The CDR3 sequence is 14 residues long. The V end lost 4 bases, the J end lost 5 bases, and 14 bases lay between the germline ends. Germline values: CDR1 SGHAT, CDR2 FQNNGV. CDR3 in amino acids: CASSSTEGAETQYL. CDR3 DNA sequence: TGTGCCAGCAGCTCCACGGAGGGGGCGGAGACCCAGTACTTA.

Notes on this clonotype: A much larger clone differs by one base, so this may be a read error. This CDR3 fails to terminate in the conserved phenylalanine or tryptophan, so it likely reflects a read error. This chain links TRBV10-3 with TRBJ2-7; D is undetermined. CDR3 size: 11 residues. Trimming stripped 4 bases from V and 5 bases from J, with 6 bases between. Germline V gene data show CDR1 as ENHRY and CDR2 as SYGVKD. The CDR3 here is CAISGSDEQYY. The CDR3 DNA reads TGTGCCATCAGTGGGTCCGACGAGCAGTACTAC.

Regarding this clonotype: A much larger clone differs by one base, so this may be a read error. The rearrangement links TRBV7-9 to TRBJ2-5, with 10 nucleotides matching TRBD2. The CDR3 runs to 14 residues. Germline-derived CDR1 and CDR2 are SEHNR and FQNEAQ (reference sequence). CDR3 nucleotide sequence: TGTGCCAGCAACTTAGTAGCGGGAGGAGAGACCCAGTACTTC. Amino acid sequence: CASNLVAGGETQYF.

This clonotype was found once. This may stem from a read error, because a much larger clone lies one nucleotide away. Lacking the conserved final phenylalanine or tryptophan, this CDR3 likely reflects a read error. CDR3 amino acids: CSVGGGQQNTGELFY. The CDR3 DNA reads as TGCAGCGTAGGGGGGGGGCAGCAGAACACCGGGGAGCTGTTTTAT. The V gene is TRBV29-1, the J gene TRBJ2-2, with a possible D match to TRBD2 (7 bases). The V end was cut by 6 bases, the J end by 1 base, with 15 bases between. The CDR3 consists of 15 residues. CDR1 and CDR2 from the germline V gene are SQVTM and ANQGSEA.

The chain recombines TRBV11-2 with TRBJ2-7; maybe TRBD2 (6 bases). The CDR3 consists of 14 residues. CDR1 and CDR2 from the germline V gene are SGHAT and FQNNGV. In nucleotides, the CDR3 is TGTGTCAGTAGCTTAAGCGGGTTATCCTACGAGCAGTACTTC. Translated, it gives CVSSLSGLSYEQYF.

Details on this clonotype: A read error is possible here, since a much larger clone lies one base away. This chain joins TRBV13 and TRBJ2-1; the D gene is possibly TRBD1 (6 bases). The CDR3 spans 14 residues. Germline V gene sequence: CDR1 PRHDT, CDR2 FYEKMQ (reference sequence). V lost 5 bases and J 9 bases, leaving 17 bases between the germline ends. The CDR3 coding sequence is TGTGCCAGCAGCCATGAACAGGGAATAGGTGAGCAGTTCTTC. Its protein product is CASSHEQGIGEQFF.